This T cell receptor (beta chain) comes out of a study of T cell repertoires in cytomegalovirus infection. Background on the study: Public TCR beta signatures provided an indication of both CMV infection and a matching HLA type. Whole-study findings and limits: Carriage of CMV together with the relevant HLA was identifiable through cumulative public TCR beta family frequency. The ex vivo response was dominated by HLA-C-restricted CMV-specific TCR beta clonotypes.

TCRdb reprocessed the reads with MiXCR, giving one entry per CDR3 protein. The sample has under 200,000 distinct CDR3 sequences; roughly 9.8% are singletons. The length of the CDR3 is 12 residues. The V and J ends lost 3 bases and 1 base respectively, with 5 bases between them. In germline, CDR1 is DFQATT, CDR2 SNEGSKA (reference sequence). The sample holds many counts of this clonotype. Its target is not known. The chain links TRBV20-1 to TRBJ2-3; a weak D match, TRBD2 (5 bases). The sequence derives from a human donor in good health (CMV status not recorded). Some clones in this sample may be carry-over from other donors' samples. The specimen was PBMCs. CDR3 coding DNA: TGCAGTGCTAGCGGGGGCACAGATACGCAGTATTTT. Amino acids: CSASGGTDTQYF.